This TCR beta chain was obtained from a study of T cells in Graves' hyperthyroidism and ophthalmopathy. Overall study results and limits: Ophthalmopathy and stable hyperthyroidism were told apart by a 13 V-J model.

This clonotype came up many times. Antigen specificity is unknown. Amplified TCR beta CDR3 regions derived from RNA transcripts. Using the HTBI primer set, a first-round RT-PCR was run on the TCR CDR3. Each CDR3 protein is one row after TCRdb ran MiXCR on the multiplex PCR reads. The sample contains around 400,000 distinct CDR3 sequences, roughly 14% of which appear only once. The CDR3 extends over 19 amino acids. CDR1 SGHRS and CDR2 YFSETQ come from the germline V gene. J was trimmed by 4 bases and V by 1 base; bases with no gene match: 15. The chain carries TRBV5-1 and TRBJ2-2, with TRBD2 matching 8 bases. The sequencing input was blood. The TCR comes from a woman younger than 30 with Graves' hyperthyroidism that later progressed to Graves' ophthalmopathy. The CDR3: CASSLWRAGAVQVTGELFF. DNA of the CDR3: TGCGCCAGCAGCTTGTGGCGAGCGGGAGCGGTTCAGGTCACCGGGGAGCTGTTTTTT.